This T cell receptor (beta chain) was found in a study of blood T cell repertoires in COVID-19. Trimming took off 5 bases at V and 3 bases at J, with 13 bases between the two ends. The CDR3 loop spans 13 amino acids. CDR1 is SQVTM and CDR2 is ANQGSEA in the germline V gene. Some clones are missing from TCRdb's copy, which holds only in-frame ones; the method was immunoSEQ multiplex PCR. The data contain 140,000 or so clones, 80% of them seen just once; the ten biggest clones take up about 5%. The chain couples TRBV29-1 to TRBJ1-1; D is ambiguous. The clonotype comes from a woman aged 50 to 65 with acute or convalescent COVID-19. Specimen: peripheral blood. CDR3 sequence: CSVREVADTEAFF. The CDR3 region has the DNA TGCAGCGTTCGGGAGGTTGCGGACACTGAAGCTTTCTTT.